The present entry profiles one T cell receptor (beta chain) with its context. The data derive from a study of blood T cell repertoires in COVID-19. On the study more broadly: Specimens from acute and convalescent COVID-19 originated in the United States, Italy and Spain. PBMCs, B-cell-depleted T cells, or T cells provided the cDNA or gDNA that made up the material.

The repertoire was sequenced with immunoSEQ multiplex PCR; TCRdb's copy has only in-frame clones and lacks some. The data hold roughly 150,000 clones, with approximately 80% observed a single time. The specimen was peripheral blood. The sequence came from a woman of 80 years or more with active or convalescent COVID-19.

The CDR3 here is CASSFRDRGANSPLHF. The CDR3, as DNA: TGTGCCAGCAGCTTCCGGGACAGGGGCGCTAATTCACCCCTCCACTTT. The V and J genes are TRBV7-2 and TRBJ1-6; 10 bases are shared with TRBD1. V trimming: 3 bases; J trimming: 6 bases; junction bases outside the gene matches: 5. The CDR3 runs to 16 residues. CDR1 is SGHTA and CDR2 is FQGNSA in the germline V gene.